This TCR beta chain was documented in a study of early T cells in non-severe SARS-CoV-2 infection. Attachment of unique molecular identifiers to individual cDNA molecules was performed. TCRdb reanalysed the 5' RACE reads using MiXCR and keeps one entry per CDR3 protein. The table lists almost 85,000 distinct CDR3 sequences, over 10% of them singletons. V was clipped by 4 bases and J by 0 bases; unmatched bases: 6. In germline, CDR1 is SQVTM, CDR2 ANQGSEA. The CDR3 is 14 amino acids. Sequences were obtained from whole blood. The clonotype was recovered from an adult who was a healthcare worker with PCR-confirmed SARS-CoV-2 infection or an uninfected control (not recorded which). This chain joins TRBV29-1 and TRBJ2-7; TRBD1 aligns across 7 bases. CDR3 coding DNA: TGCAGCGTTGGCGGCAGGGGGTCCTCCTACGAGCAGTACTTC. The encoded protein is CSVGGRGSSYEQYF.